This T cell receptor (beta chain) is drawn from a study of blood T cell repertoires in COVID-19. Study at large: Samples came from the United States, Italy and Spain, spanning acute and convalescent COVID-19. Sources were T cells, B-cell-depleted T cells, or PBMCs; the material itself was cDNA or gDNA.

The CDR3 runs to 15 residues. The V gene end was trimmed by 3 bases and the J gene end by 5 bases; junction bases not matched to a gene: 7. The germline CDR1 and CDR2 sequences are SGDLS and YYNGEE. Per the original methods: The assay estimated nucleated cells by amplifying reference gene primers. The method was immunoSEQ multiplex PCR; TCRdb's version includes in-frame clones alone and lacks a portion of them. That table supplies the V and J calls and clone size; D and trimming were determined from the DNA. The sample includes about 210,000 clones, around 80% of them seen just once. The genes are TRBV9 and TRBJ2-3, with 9 positions matching TRBD2. The clonotype was recovered from a woman aged 45-65 years with acute or convalescent COVID-19. The sequenced sample was peripheral blood. The chain's CDR3 is CASSARGLAGDTQYF. As DNA, the CDR3 is TGTGCCAGCAGCGCCAGGGGACTAGCTGGAGATACGCAGTATTTT.